The 26 T cell receptor beta chains below were found in one sample sequenced in a study of shared clonotypes between healthy human individuals. CD45RO negativity and positive selection for CCR7 defined naive CD8 cells, a population that excluded terminally differentiated effector memory CD45RA+ cells. Some clones are missing from TCRdb's copy, which holds only in-frame ones; the method was immunoSEQ multiplex PCR. This sample carries some 580,000 clones, 95% to 98% of them seen once, and the ten largest clones take 0.3%. The sequenced material came from naive CD8+ T cells sorted from blood. The receptors come from a man aged 25 to 40 in good health.

A remark on this clone: This sample also contains other DNA sequences that code for the same CDR3. The chain carries TRBV7-9 and TRBJ2-1; no reliable D call. CDR1 is SEHNR and CDR2 is FQNEAQ in the germline V gene (reference sequence). V was pared by 0 bases and J by 1 base, with 4 bases between. The CDR3 runs 14 residues. This chain's CDR3 is CASSLADSYNEQFF. The CDR3 DNA follows: TGTGCCAGCAGCTTAGCGGATTCCTACAATGAGCAGTTCTTC.

CDR3 region: CSVPAINTGELFF. In DNA, the CDR3 is TGCAGCGTTCCCGCCATTAACACCGGGGAGCTGTTTTTT. The rearrangement links TRBV29-1 to TRBJ2-2, with D uncertain. Germline CDR1 reads SQVTM; CDR2 reads ANQGSEA. V lost 5 bases, J lost 2 bases, and 9 bases lay in between. The CDR3 has 13 amino acids.

The rearrangement joins TRBV14 to TRBJ2-1; TRBD1 aligns across 7 bases. CDR1 is SGHDN and CDR2 is FVKESK in the germline V gene. CDR3 length: 16 amino acids. Trimming took 1 base from V and 2 from J; bases not matched to a gene: 5. CDR3 amino acids: CASSQAWGQTYNEQFF. The CDR3 nucleotides are TGTGCCAGCAGCCAAGCATGGGGACAGACCTACAATGAGCAGTTCTTC.

The V call is TRBV15, the J call TRBJ2-1; TRBD2 matches at 13 bases. Germline CDR1 and CDR2: LNHNV and YYDKDF (reference sequence). This CDR3 comprises 18 residues. V shed 6 bases, J shed 0 bases, and the junction held 8 bases outside the gene matches. CDR3 sequence (DNA): TGTGCCACCAGTCCTGGACTAGCGGGAGTTGACTCCTACAATGAGCAGTTCTTC. Its translation is CATSPGLAGVDSYNEQFF.

The genes are TRBV29-1 and TRBJ2-5, with D tentatively TRBD2 (5 bases). The CDR3 is 14 residues long. V was clipped by 4 bases and J by 5 bases, with 17 bases between them. Per germline, CDR1 SQVTM and CDR2 ANQGSEA. In DNA, the CDR3 is TGCAGCGTTGTCTACCCGCGGGCAGCCGAGACCCAGTACTTC. Its protein product is CSVVYPRAAETQYF. Supplemented by reference TRBV29-1 and TRBJ2-5, the full variable domain reads SAVISQKPSRDICQRGTSLTIQCQVDSQVTMMFWYRQQPGQSLTLIATANQGSEATYESGFVIDKFPISRPNLTFSTLTVSNMSPEDSSIYLCSVVYPRAAETQYFGPGTRLLVL.

A word on this clone: Other DNA sequences in this specimen translate into the identical CDR3. The gene calls are TRBV9 and TRBJ1-1, with D maybe TRBD1 (6 bases). This CDR3 has 13 amino acids. In germline, CDR1 is SGDLS, CDR2 YYNGEE. V was cut by 4 bases and J by 1 base, with 8 bases left in between. CDR3 bases: TGTGCCAGCAGCCCGACAGGGAACACTGAAGCTTTCTTT. Protein product: CASSPTGNTEAFF.

V usage is TRBV4-3 and J usage is TRBJ2-7; 10 nucleotides agree with TRBD2. CDR3 size: 17 residues. The germline CDR1 and CDR2 sequences are LGHNA and YSLEER. V was clipped by 0 bases and J by 5 bases; unmatched bases: 10. The CDR3 DNA is TGCGCCAGCAGCCAAGATAGAGCGGGAGGGTACGGGGACGAGCAGTACTTC. It encodes CASSQDRAGGYGDEQYF.

The table lists this clone with a count of one. The chain joins TRBV28 to TRBJ2-1; 10 positions agree with TRBD2. J lost 2 bases, V lost 6 bases, and 7 bases had no gene match. The germline V gene has CDR1 MDHEN and CDR2 SYDVKM. The length of the CDR3 is 16 residues. This CDR3 reads CASRGTSVTPYNEQFF. The CDR3 nucleotides are TGTGCCAGCAGGGGGACTAGCGTCACACCCTACAATGAGCAGTTCTTC.

The chain links TRBV29-1 to TRBJ2-1, with no clear D. Trimming shortened V by 7 bases and J by 5 bases, and 18 bases separated the two germline ends. Germline V gene lookup returns CDR1 SQVTM and CDR2 ANQGSEA. The CDR3 totals 14 residues. For the CDR3, the DNA is TGCAGCGCCCTCCCGGAGCCTTTACACAATGAGCAGTTCTTC. The encoded protein is CSALPEPLHNEQFF.

J is TRBJ2-1 and V is TRBV5-1; no reliable D call. Germline CDR1 SGHRS, CDR2 YFSETQ. CDR3 size: 17 residues. V was trimmed by 3 bases and J by 3 bases, leaving 19 bases between them. This CDR3 is CASSSFGSVPGYNEQFF. The CDR3 nucleotides read TGCGCCAGCAGCTCGTTTGGGTCGGTGCCGGGCTACAATGAGCAGTTCTTC.

The chain uses TRBV2 and TRBJ2-2; 12 bases match TRBD1. The germline V gene encodes CDR1 SNHLY and CDR2 FYNNEI. V dropped 7 bases and J dropped 7; count of bases not matched to a gene: 13. This CDR3 is built from 17 residues. The CDR3 nucleotides are TGTGCCAGCACCAAGGGTCGGGACAGGGGGCACGGCGGGGAGCTGTTTTTT. This translates into CASTKGRDRGHGGELFF.

As concerns this clone: This CDR3 is also generated by other DNA sequences in the sample. CDR3 sequence: CASSLTGYEQYF. DNA of the CDR3: TGTGCCAGCAGCTTAACAGGCTACGAGCAGTACTTC. The V and J genes are TRBV7-9 and TRBJ2-7; D perhaps matches TRBD1 (5 bases). This CDR3 contains 12 residues. CDR1 and CDR2 (germline): SEHNR, FQNEAQ (reference sequence). Trimming shortened V by 2 bases and J by 3 bases, and 5 bases separated the two germline ends. The whole variable domain, filled in from reference TRBV7-9 and TRBJ2-7, reads DTGVSQNPRHKITKRGQNVTFRCDPISEHNRLYWYRQTLGQGPEFLTYFQNEAQLEKSRLLSDRFSAERPKGSFSTLEIQRTEQGDSAMYLCASSLTGYEQYFGPGTRLTVT.

The chain carries TRBV18 and TRBJ2-2; 10 bases are a match to TRBD2. The CDR3 has 16 amino acids. Germline values: CDR1 KGHSH, CDR2 LQKENI. Trimming removed 3 bases from V and 1 base from J; junction bases left unmatched: 2. CDR3 amino acids: CASSPRTSGNTGELFF. Written as DNA, the CDR3 is TGTGCCAGCTCACCTCGGACTAGCGGGAACACCGGGGAGCTGTTTTTT.

Notes on this clone: One end of the junction fails to match germline, which may point to a read error. The chain couples TRBV5-4 to TRBJ2-1; D unclear. The germline gives CDR1 SGHNT, CDR2 YYREEE (reference sequence). CDR3 size: 12 residues. CDR3 in amino acids: CASRGNYNEQFF. DNA of the CDR3: TGTGCGAGCAGAGGTAACTACAATGAGCAGTTCTTC.

The chain couples TRBV2 to TRBJ1-5, with 7 bases identical to TRBD1. Germline trimming cut 2 bases from V and 3 bases from J; bases unmatched to any gene: 10. The CDR3 length is 17 residues. Germline CDR1 reads SNHLY; CDR2 reads FYNNEI. The CDR3 DNA sequence: TGTGCCAGCAGTGAATTTGGACAGGAAATACTCAATCAGCCCCAGCATTTT. It specifies CASSEFGQEILNQPQHF.

The rearrangement links TRBV27 to TRBJ2-1; D unresolved. Germline V lookup: CDR1 MNHEY, CDR2 SMNVEV (reference sequence). V lost 1 base, J lost 7 bases, and 8 bases lay in between. CDR3 length: 13 amino acids. The CDR3 sequence: CASSLYVPNEQFF. In nucleotides, the CDR3 is TGTGCCAGCAGTTTATATGTGCCGAATGAGCAGTTCTTC.

J is TRBJ2-7 and V is TRBV27; TRBD2 matches 8 bases. Germline-derived CDR1 and CDR2 are MNHEY and SMNVEV (reference sequence). CDR3 length: 14 residues. The ends lost 6 bases at V and 0 bases at J; junction bases unmatched: 4. The CDR3 protein is CASSHGGASYEQYF. DNA of the CDR3: TGTGCCAGCAGCCACGGGGGGGCCTCCTACGAGCAGTACTTC.

This chain connects TRBV5-1 to TRBJ1-4; D uncertain. CDR1 is SGHRS, CDR2 YFSETQ, per germline. The V end lost 4 bases, the J end lost 6 bases, and 22 bases lay between the germline ends. The CDR3 contains 17 residues. CDR3 sequence reads: CASSPGAEEQIYEKLFF. The CDR3 DNA sequence: TGCGCCAGCAGCCCGGGAGCCGAGGAACAGATCTATGAAAAACTGTTTTTT.

This chain joins TRBV7-3 and TRBJ2-1, with 12 bases matching TRBD2. The V segment lost 2 bases and the J segment 8 bases; nucleotides outside the gene matches: 7. This CDR3 has 16 amino acids. Germline loops: CDR1 SGHTA, CDR2 FQGTGA. Here the CDR3 reads CASSLPRTSGTDEQFF. The CDR3 DNA follows: TGTGCCAGCAGCTTACCGCGGACTAGCGGGACGGATGAGCAGTTCTTC. Filled out from reference TRBV7-3 and TRBJ2-1, the complete variable domain reads GAGVSQTPSNKVTEKGKYVELRCDPISGHTALYWYRQSLGQGPEFLIYFQGTGAADDSGLPNDRFFAVRPEGSVSTLKIQRTERGDSAVYLCASSLPRTSGTDEQFFGPGTRLTVL.

This rearrangement joins TRBV19 to TRBJ2-7, with D perhaps given as TRBD1 or TRBD2 (5 bases each). V was pared by 5 bases and J by 0 bases, with 14 bases between. Germline values: CDR1 LNHDA, CDR2 SQIVND (reference sequence). CDR3 length equals 15 residues. In DNA, the CDR3 is TGTGCCAGTAGTGCCCACCGGGACGTCTCCTACGAGCAGTACTTC. Residues: CASSAHRDVSYEQYF.

The CDR3 DNA reads as TGTGCCTGGAGGGACCCCCACAATGAGCAGTTCTTC. Translating gives CAWRDPHNEQFF. The V call is TRBV30, the J call TRBJ2-1; D gene uncertain. CDR3 length equals 12 residues. V shed 3 bases and J shed 5 bases, with 8 bases lying between them. Germline V CDR1 and CDR2: GTSNPN, SVGIG (reference sequence).

The chain combines TRBV29-1 with TRBJ2-1; D possibly uses TRBD1 or TRBD2 (5 bases each). Germline CDR1 is SQVTM and CDR2 is ANQGSEA. Trimming took 1 base from V and 2 from J, leaving 15 bases between them. This CDR3 has 16 amino acids. CDR3 in DNA: TGCAGCGTTGAAGGACTCCGGGACGCAGCCTACAATGAGCAGTTCTTC. Its protein is CSVEGLRDAAYNEQFF.

The chain combines TRBV7-9 with TRBJ1-1; D gene ambiguous. This CDR3 is 14 amino acids long. Germline CDR1 SEHNR, CDR2 FQNEAQ (reference sequence). V lost 5 bases and J 1 base, leaving 11 bases between the germline ends. CDR3 amino acids: CASSGSDRNTEAFF. The DNA for the CDR3 is TGTGCCAGCAGCGGGTCCGACCGGAACACTGAAGCTTTCTTT.

A word on this clone: The same CDR3 arises from other DNA sequences in this sample as well. This CDR3 is CASSLRGASTDTQYF. DNA for the CDR3: TGTGCCAGCAGCTTACGCGGGGCGAGCACAGATACGCAGTATTTT. The rearrangement links TRBV13 to TRBJ2-3, with a weak D call TRBD2 (6 bases). V shed 2 bases and J shed 0 bases, with 9 bases lying between them. The V gene's germline CDR1 is PRHDT and CDR2 FYEKMQ (reference sequence). The CDR3 has 15 residues. The whole variable domain, filled in from reference TRBV13 and TRBJ2-3, reads AAGVIQSPRHLIKEKRETATLKCYPIPRHDTVYWYQQGPGQDPQFLISFYEKMQSDKGSIPDRFSAQQFSDYHSELNMSSLELGDSALYFCASSLRGASTDTQYFGPGTRLTVL.

The V call is TRBV7-9, the J call TRBJ1-5; TRBD1 is a possible D gene (5 bases). Trimming pared 1 base from V and 4 bases from J, leaving 14 bases between. The CDR3 extends over 16 amino acids. The germline V gene encodes CDR1 SEHNR and CDR2 FQNEAQ (reference sequence). Here the CDR3 reads CASSLVTGGTNQPQHF. CDR3 DNA sequence: TGTGCCAGCAGCTTAGTTACGGGGGGAACTAATCAGCCCCAGCATTTT.

The V call is TRBV11-2, the J call TRBJ2-3, with no clear D. V lost 0 bases and J 5 bases, leaving 3 bases between the germline ends. CDR1 is SGHAT, CDR2 FQNNGV, per germline. The CDR3 runs 12 residues. The CDR3 is CASSLDGDTQYF. The CDR3 DNA reads TGTGCCAGCAGCTTAGACGGAGATACGCAGTATTTT.